This T cell receptor (beta chain) was documented in a study of blood T cell repertoires in COVID-19. Libraries were prepared by immunoSEQ multiplex PCR; TCRdb keeps only in-frame clonotypes and omits some of them. The repertoire holds about 110,000 clones, approximately 80% seen once, with over 35% in the top ten. This CDR3 is 17 amino acids long. The V segment lost 11 bases and the J segment 0 bases; nucleotides outside the gene matches: 13. Per germline, CDR1 SGHVT and CDR2 SQSDAQ. Sequencing was done on a sample of peripheral blood. The sequence derives from an older man with acute or convalescent COVID-19. The chain uses TRBV7-4 and TRBJ2-2; TRBD2 matches at 9 bases. The CDR3 DNA reads TGTGCCGGCGGGGGGGCGGCTGTTCGTTCGAACACCGGGGAGCTGTTTTTT. Its translation: CAGGGAAVRSNTGELFF.